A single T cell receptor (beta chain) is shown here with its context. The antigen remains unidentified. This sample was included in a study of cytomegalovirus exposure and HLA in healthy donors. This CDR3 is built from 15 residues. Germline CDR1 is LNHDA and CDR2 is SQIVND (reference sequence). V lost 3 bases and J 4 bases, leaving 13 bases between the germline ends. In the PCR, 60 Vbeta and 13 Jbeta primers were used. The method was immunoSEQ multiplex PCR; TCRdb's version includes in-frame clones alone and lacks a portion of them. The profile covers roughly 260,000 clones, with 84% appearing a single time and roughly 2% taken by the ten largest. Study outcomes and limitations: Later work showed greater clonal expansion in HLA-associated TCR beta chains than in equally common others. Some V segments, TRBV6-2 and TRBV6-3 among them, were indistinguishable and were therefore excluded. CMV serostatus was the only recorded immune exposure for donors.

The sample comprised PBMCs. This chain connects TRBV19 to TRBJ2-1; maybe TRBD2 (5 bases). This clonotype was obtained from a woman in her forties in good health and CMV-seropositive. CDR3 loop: CASSMAAVFYNEQFF. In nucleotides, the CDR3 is TGTGCCAGTAGTATGGCAGCGGTCTTTTACAATGAGCAGTTCTTC.